A selection of T cell receptor beta chains follows, all from one sample in a study of liver allograft versus peripheral blood T cells. TCRdb analysed the reads with MiXCR anew, one entry per CDR3 protein. The data contain about 6,500 distinct CDR3 sequences, approximately 18% of them seen just once; the ten biggest clones take up 58%. These receptors originate from a human patient who had a liver transplant. Part of the T cell pool may stem from the graft donor. The conserved cysteine and the conserved F or W are not part of the CDR3 here.

v_call	j_call	cdr3_aa
TRBV7-2	TRBJ2-7	ASSGVRKSSYEQY
TRBV27	TRBJ1-2	ASSFGTGDGYT
TRBV6-2/TRBV6-3	TRBJ2-5	ASSRRRVETQY
TRBV7-9	TRBJ2-7	ASSYGTGEWY
TRBV19	TRBJ2-6	ASSIGSSGANVLT
TRBV9	TRBJ2-7	ASSVVASSEQY
TRBV27	TRBJ1-5	ASSLGAGGGNQPQH
TRBV15	TRBJ1-4	ATSDRLTNEKLF
TRBV7-9	TRBJ1-1	ASSPPAATVGAEAF
TRBV6-5	TRBJ2-1	ASSSGPHNEQF
TRBV5-4	TRBJ1-2	ASSLVTANYGYT
TRBV14	TRBJ1-2	ASSQDRRGGYT
TRBV20-1	TRBJ1-2	SAIKIREGEDGYT
TRBV6-1	TRBJ1-5	ASSENRGMQPQH
TRBV5-6	TRBJ1-4	ASSSFGTNEKLF
TRBV15	TRBJ1-1	ATSGRPRDTEAF
TRBV20-1	TRBJ2-2	SAPLPNTGELF
TRBV12-5	TRBJ1-1	ASARGQGTEAF
TRBV10-3	TRBJ1-6	AISESPGPSYNSPLH
TRBV7-2	TRBJ1-1	ASSEEGPPTGTEAF
TRBV6-2/TRBV6-3	TRBJ2-2	ASSYLTSGGESNTGELF
TRBV10-3	TRBJ1-5	AISESVSQPQH
TRBV6-1	TRBJ1-2	ASATGGEGYT
TRBV19	TRBJ2-7	ASSPGLGGYEQY
TRBV5-4	TRBJ1-2	ASSSGQGDGGYT
TRBV7-9	TRBJ1-2	ASSLRGPHPNYGYT
TRBV12-3/TRBV12-4	TRBJ2-1	ASSLAALYNEQF
TRBV5-5	TRBJ1-4	ASSFGSFATNEKLF
TRBV27	TRBJ2-7	ASSTQTESSYEQY
TRBV6-5	TRBJ1-2	ASSYSDSDGYT
TRBV18	TRBJ2-1	ASSPRDRVYNEQF
TRBV6-5	TRBJ1-1	ASSWEGGEGTEAF
TRBV7-9	TRBJ1-2	AREDSYGYT
TRBV12-3/TRBV12-4	TRBJ2-7	ASSLAGTASYEQY
TRBV19	TRBJ1-1	ASSIERKNTEAF
TRBV6-2/TRBV6-3	TRBJ1-1	ASSYPSWGNTEAF
TRBV2	TRBJ1-3	ASSEMGGGNTIY
TRBV7-9	TRBJ2-3	ASRPLGGVSTDTQY
TRBV7-2	TRBJ2-7	ASSLEPGQHEQY
TRBV16	TRBJ1-4	ASSYPGKLF
TRBV7-9	TRBJ2-7	ASSLVQGVGEQY
TRBV18	TRBJ2-7	ASSPPSGTVYEQY